This entry lists 20 T cell receptor beta chains sequenced from one sample in a study of shared clonotypes between healthy human individuals. Assay: immunoSEQ multiplex PCR; the TCRdb copy retains only in-frame clones and omits some. The sample has roughly 720,000 clones, about 90% seen once. The sample was memory CD8+ T cells from PBMCs. As to subset: CD45RO+ cells pooled with CCR7-negative TemRA cells. The receptors stem from a man aged 18 to 35 in good health. Some clones in this sample may be carry-over from other donors' samples.

The chain carries TRBV10-2 and TRBJ1-4, with 7 bases lining up with TRBD1. The CDR3 spans 20 residues. CDR1 WSHSY and CDR2 SAAADI come from the germline V gene. The trim removed 0 bases at V and 4 bases at J, leaving 17 bases unmatched. The DNA of the CDR3 is TGCGCCAGCAGTGAGTCGATTGCAGACAGGGACCCGGGGTTTAATGAAAAACTGTTTTTT. It is translated as CASSESIADRDPGFNEKLFF.

The V gene is TRBV10-3, the J gene TRBJ2-2, with a weak D call TRBD1 (6 bases). Germline V CDR1 and CDR2: ENHRY, SYGVKD. Trimming took off 3 bases at V and 1 base at J, with 12 bases between the two ends. The CDR3 totals 16 residues. The DNA of the CDR3 is TGTGCCATCAGTGACGGATCGGGACAGAACACCGGGGAGCTGTTTTTT. Translating gives CAISDGSGQNTGELFF.

V usage is TRBV15 and J usage is TRBJ1-2; tentatively, D is TRBD1 (6 bases). Trimming stripped 11 bases from V and 0 bases from J, with 16 bases between. CDR3 length equals 14 residues. Germline V lookup: CDR1 LNHNV, CDR2 YYDKDF (reference sequence). The CDR3 DNA is TGTGCCGCCGGGGGCCTCCAGGCTAACTATGGCTACACCTTC. This codes for CAAGGLQANYGYTF.

This rearrangement joins TRBV27 to TRBJ1-2; 11 bases match TRBD1. The CDR3 runs to 15 residues. The germline CDR1 and CDR2 sequences are MNHEY and SMNVEV (reference sequence). Trimming removed 6 bases from V and 5 bases from J; junction bases left unmatched: 8. The CDR3 bases are TGTGCCAGCAGGGGCCGGACAGGGGGCGAGTATGGCTACACCTTC. Protein sequence: CASRGRTGGEYGYTF.

The chain uses TRBV7-9 and TRBJ2-7; D uncertain. Germline CDR1 reads SEHNR; CDR2 reads FQNEAQ (reference sequence). There are 12 residues in the CDR3. V lost 2 bases, J lost 5 bases, and 7 bases lay in between. The DNA of the CDR3 is TGTGCCAGCAGCTTAAGACCCAACGAGCAGTACTTC. It encodes CASSLRPNEQYF.

This chain uses TRBV28 with TRBJ1-4; a weak D match, TRBD1 (6 bases). Germline V gene sequence: CDR1 MDHEN, CDR2 SYDVKM. CDR3 size: 12 residues. The germline V and J ends were trimmed by 7 bases and 10 bases, with 13 bases remaining between them. CDR3 region: CASTPGRGKLFF. The CDR3 DNA is TGTGCCAGCACCCCCGGCAGGGGAAAACTGTTTTTT.

The chain has TRBV27 and TRBJ2-5; TRBD1 aligns across 7 bases. Germline values: CDR1 MNHEY, CDR2 SMNVEV (reference sequence). The length of the CDR3 is 14 residues. V lost 6 bases and J lost 4; bases outside the gene matches: 8. CDR3 sequence (DNA): TGTGCCAGCAGCCACGACAGGGTAGGAGAGACCCAGTACTTC. Protein product: CASSHDRVGETQYF.

The gene calls are TRBV19 and TRBJ2-4; 7 bases map to TRBD2. CDR1 LNHDA and CDR2 SQIVND come from the germline V gene (reference sequence). J gave up 0 bases and V 3 bases, and 8 bases lay outside the gene matches. The CDR3 length is 17 residues. CDR3 loop: CASSIHLADLAKNIQYF. The DNA for the CDR3 is TGTGCCAGTAGTATCCACCTAGCGGACCTAGCCAAAAACATTCAGTACTTC.

V gene TRBV5-1 combines with J gene TRBJ2-1, with TRBD2 identical over 13 bases. The CDR3 has 19 residues. With 4 bases clipped from V and 10 bases from J, the junction kept 20 bases outside the gene matches. Germline V gene data show CDR1 as SGHRS and CDR2 as YFSETQ. The CDR3: CASSRTSGRGPYGQTEQFF. The CDR3 bases are TGCGCCAGCAGCAGGACTAGCGGGAGAGGACCCTACGGCCAAACGGAGCAGTTCTTC.

The CDR3 nucleotides are TGTGCCAGCGGGACGGGCTCTAATCTGAACACTGAAGCTTTCTTT. Translated: CASGTGSNLNTEAFF. The V and J genes are TRBV28 and TRBJ1-1; TRBD1 might be the D (5 bases). The CDR3 spans 15 residues. Trimming removed 8 bases at V and 0 bases at J, with 16 bases between. The germline gives CDR1 MDHEN, CDR2 SYDVKM.

This chain connects TRBV7-9 to TRBJ2-3; the match to TRBD2 covers 7 bases. CDR1 is SEHNR, CDR2 FQNEAQ, per germline (reference sequence). The junction had 14 bases not matched to a gene; V was cut back by 7 bases and J by 4 bases. This CDR3 is 16 amino acids long. The chain's CDR3 is CASTPGRGEAPDTQYF. In DNA form, the CDR3 reads TGTGCCAGCACCCCGGGTCGGGGGGAGGCCCCAGATACGCAGTATTTT.

This clone has just a few counts. This chain links TRBV29-1 with TRBJ1-1, with 9 nucleotides matching TRBD1. Germline V gene data show CDR1 as SQVTM and CDR2 as ANQGSEA. This CDR3 spans 13 amino acids. The V segment lost 6 bases and the J segment 6 bases; nucleotides outside the gene matches: 8. This CDR3 is CSVVDRGSSEAFF. Written as DNA, the CDR3 is TGCAGCGTCGTTGACAGGGGGTCCTCTGAAGCTTTCTTT.

This sequence joins TRBV7-6 and TRBJ2-1; 7 nucleotides align to TRBD2. Germline loops: CDR1 SGHVS, CDR2 FNYEAQ. CDR3 length equals 16 residues. V lost 2 bases, J lost 8 bases, and 12 bases stayed unmatched. CDR3 residues: CASSLPKGGSGDEQFF. In DNA, the CDR3 is TGTGCCAGCAGCTTACCAAAAGGCGGGAGTGGCGATGAGCAGTTCTTC. Full variable domain (missing parts from reference TRBV7-6 and TRBJ2-1): GAGVSQSPRYKVTKRGQDVALRCDPISGHVSLYWYRQALGQGPEFLTYFNYEAQQDKSGLPNDRFSAERPEGSISTLTIQRTEQRDSAMYRCASSLPKGGSGDEQFFGPGTRLTVL.

The table lists this clone with a count of one. CDR3 in amino acids: CASSRDRGRNTEAFF. CDR3 sequence (DNA): TGTGCCAGCAGCCGGGACAGGGGTAGGAACACTGAAGCTTTCTTT. The chain carries TRBV2 and TRBJ1-1; 10 nucleotides match TRBD1. The CDR3 sequence is 15 residues long. Germline V gives CDR1 SNHLY, CDR2 FYNNEI. V was pared by 6 bases and J by 1 base, with 5 bases of the junction left unmatched.

The rearrangement uses TRBV5-6 and TRBJ2-7; 10 bases map to TRBD1. The CDR3 length is 16 residues. CDR1 is SGHDT, CDR2 YYEEEE, per germline. V shed 3 bases and J 3 bases; nucleotides not matched to a gene: 9. The CDR3 DNA reads as TGTGCCAGCAGCTCGCTGACAGGGGGCGCTGTCTACGAGCAGTACTTC. It specifies CASSSLTGGAVYEQYF.

J is TRBJ1-2 and V is TRBV10-2; 8 bases are shared with TRBD1. Trimming at V came to 8 bases and at J to 4 bases, leaving 9 bases not matched to a gene. Germline CDR1 is WSHSY and CDR2 is SAAADI. The CDR3 runs 14 residues. The CDR3 reads CASSITGGAYGYTF. In DNA, the CDR3 is TGCGCCAGCTCTATAACAGGGGGGGCCTATGGCTACACCTTC.

This chain links TRBV28 with TRBJ1-4, with 8 bases lining up with TRBD1. CDR1 and CDR2 from the germline V gene are MDHEN and SYDVKM. This CDR3 has 15 amino acids. V dropped 6 bases and J dropped 5; count of bases not matched to a gene: 8. CDR3 residues: CASRRRYRGNEKLFF. The DNA of the CDR3 is TGTGCCAGCAGGAGACGATACAGGGGGAATGAAAAACTGTTTTTT.

V gene TRBV5-4 combines with J gene TRBJ1-2; 8 bases fit TRBD1. The ends lost 0 bases at V and 6 bases at J; junction bases unmatched: 4. This CDR3 spans 14 amino acids. Germline V gives CDR1 SGHNT, CDR2 YYREEE (reference sequence). The CDR3 DNA reads as TGTGCCAGCAGCTTGGGACAGGGGAGGAATGGCTACACCTTC. Translated, it gives CASSLGQGRNGYTF.

The gene calls are TRBV4-1 and TRBJ2-2; no definite D call. The V end was cut by 5 bases, the J end by 2 bases, with 9 bases between. The CDR3 runs to 14 residues. Per the germline V gene, CDR1 is MGHRA and CDR2 is YSYEKL. The CDR3 loop reads CASSGIQNTGELFF. The CDR3 bases are TGCGCCAGCAGCGGGATTCAAAACACCGGGGAGCTGTTTTTT.

The chain recombines TRBV6-5 with TRBJ2-3; D remains unclear. CDR1 and CDR2 from the germline V gene are MNHEY and SVGAGI. Trimming shortened V by 4 bases and J by 2 bases, and 7 bases separated the two germline ends. The CDR3 is 13 residues long. CDR3 DNA: TGTGCCAGCAGTTCCCTAGACACAGATACGCAGTATTTT. Its translation is CASSSLDTDTQYF.